A selection of T cell receptor beta chains follows, all from one sample in a study of T cell responses to AZD1222 COVID-19 vaccine. Here immunoSEQ multiplex PCR was the method, and the copy in TCRdb shows in-frame clones only, minus some. Among just under 150,000 clones, around 83% were seen once, and the ten largest hold about 5%. The source was peripheral blood, collected 28 days after the second AZD1222 dose. These receptors were collected from an adult who received the AZD1222 COVID-19 vaccine. Each CDR3 is given without its conserved first and last residue. A D gene is named only where the DNA matches it firmly.

.,TRBJ1-5,TRBV29-1,SVDWGLGQPQH
.,TRBJ2-2,TRBV7-9,ASSPGNSNTGELF
.,TRBJ2-5,TRBV5-1,ASSLGAQETQY
.,TRBJ2-7,TRBV24-1,ATSVGGLDEQY
TRBD1,TRBJ2-7,TRBV9,ASSSRGQGGYEQY
TRBD2,TRBJ2-2,TRBV3-1/TRBV3-2,ASSFPERGGELF
.,TRBJ1-5,TRBV29-1,SADSLNQPQH
.,TRBJ1-1,TRBV7-9,ASRFGVTEAF
TRBD1,TRBJ2-4,TRBV5-1,ASSPPGTGDIQY
.,TRBJ1-6,TRBV18,ASSPDTRDSPLH
.,TRBJ1-1,TRBV6-5,ASRMLGDTEAF
TRBD2,TRBJ2-7,TRBV5-1,ASSRTVAGGVYEQY
.,TRBJ2-5,TRBV12-3/TRBV12-4,ASSHNRWETQY
.,TRBJ2-2,TRBV7-2,ASSRGTSHPGELF
.,TRBJ2-7,TRBV19,ASSPRGPYEQY
.,TRBJ1-2,TRBV9,ASSTVGGEPFFYGYT
TRBD2,TRBJ2-1,TRBV7-9,APGAGGPYDEQF
TRBD1,TRBJ2-7,TRBV10-3,AISGDRGLSYEQY
TRBD1,TRBJ1-2,TRBV13,ASSYDRASGYT
.,TRBJ1-3,TRBV7-8,ASSLIELPGNTIY
TRBD1,TRBJ1-3,TRBV18,ASSPWDRVGNTIY
TRBD2,TRBJ2-1,TRBV24-1,ATSDLTSGGYNEQF
.,TRBJ2-1,TRBV24-1,ATSDEGPYSGEQF
TRBD1,TRBJ1-1,TRBV24-1,ATRGTGATEAF
.,TRBJ1-4,TRBV5-4,ASSLRGEKLF
.,TRBJ1-2,TRBV19,ATRGPGYGYT
.,TRBJ1-6,TRBV2,ASKASSYNSPLH
.,TRBJ2-7,TRBV27,ASSLGGLYEQY
TRBD1,TRBJ1-5,TRBV15,ATSRQDRADQPQH
.,TRBJ2-2,TRBV9,ASSSPGGLNTGELF
TRBD2,TRBJ2-7,TRBV15,ATSRDQSSGSNEQY
TRBD1,TRBJ1-5,TRBV27,ASSFDRGNQPQH
.,TRBJ2-1,TRBV23-1,ASSHQNDEQF
.,TRBJ1-3,TRBV6-5,ASSYSAETGNTIY
TRBD2,TRBJ2-7,TRBV9,ASSVGGTRTYEQY
.,TRBJ1-5,TRBV2,ASSAMWTQPQH
.,TRBJ1-1,TRBV28,ASRTYSPLLGAF
TRBD1,TRBJ1-6,TRBV5-1,ASSSEGTGAQNSPLH
.,TRBJ2-7,TRBV27,ASGMRVGGGGYEQY
.,TRBJ1-6,TRBV18,ASSPVKDPGSSYNSPLH
TRBD2,TRBJ2-4,TRBV5-4,ASSPIAGLEHIQY
.,TRBJ1-4,TRBV18,ASSPSTTNEKLF
.,TRBJ2-4,TRBV19,ASSPGLGPQAKNIQY
TRBD2,TRBJ2-5,TRBV5-1,ASSLGLATTQETQY
.,TRBJ1-5,TRBV6-5,ASSYADGSNQPQH
.,TRBJ2-2,TRBV5-1,ASSLISTNTGELF
.,TRBJ2-7,TRBV2,ASTEPTGTISSYEQY
.,TRBJ1-3,TRBV5-4,ASSLVGDSGNTIY